The 2 T cell receptor beta chains reported below all come from one sample, sequenced in a study of Ad26.COV2.S vaccination and SARS-CoV-2 variants. Described treatment: roughly 19 received Ad26.COV2.S at low or high dose, single or two shots; roughly five received placebo; per-sample allocation not given. Samples analyzed were those drawn on day 63 after the first vaccine or placebo injection. Repertoires were generated with immunoSEQ multiplex PCR, while TCRdb's copy carries only in-frame clones and drops some. This table has about 460,000 clones, 80% to 90% appearing once. The starting material was peripheral blood, obtained in a trial of Ad26.COV2.S vaccine versus placebo. These receptors were collected from a person aged 18-60 years who received the Ad26.COV2.S COVID-19 vaccine or a placebo.

This chain connects TRBV13 to TRBJ1-1; 12 positions match TRBD1. The CDR3 has 15 amino acids. Trimming removed 5 bases from V and 5 bases from J; junction bases left unmatched: 6. CDR1 and CDR2 (germline): PRHDT, FYEKMQ (reference sequence). In DNA form, the CDR3 reads TGTGCCAGCAGCCCAAGGGGACAGGGGGCGACTGAAGCTTTCTTT. Protein product: CASSPRGQGATEAFF.

The chain carries TRBV9 and TRBJ1-1; the D is unclear. Trimming pared 2 bases from V and 1 base from J, leaving 6 bases between. The germline CDR1 and CDR2 sequences are SGDLS and YYNGEE. The CDR3 is 13 residues long. CDR3 residues: CASSVTPNTEAFF. In DNA form, the CDR3 reads TGTGCCAGCAGCGTTACACCGAACACTGAAGCTTTCTTT.